What follows is one T cell receptor (beta chain) and its context. What it binds is unknown. 13 Jbeta primers and 60 Vbeta primers were used for the PCR. In the original processing: The count from a later analysis was 79 million or so unique TCR beta chains, 9.5 million to 11 million of them shared. Profiled with immunoSEQ multiplex PCR; TCRdb holds only in-frame clones, not every one. The V and J calls and clone size were taken over from that table, and D and trimming were inferred from the DNA. The sample carries under 150,000 clones, roughly 80% recorded once. These data originate in a study of cytomegalovirus exposure and HLA in healthy donors. Study-level findings and limits: In vitro confirmation showed a few CMV-associated chains to be CMV antigen specific. 87-base-pair reads could not separate some V segments, including TRBV6-2 and TRBV6-3.

Germline trimming cut 5 bases from V and 0 bases from J; bases unmatched to any gene: 22. The CDR3 is 22 amino acids. CDR1 and CDR2 (germline): LNHDA, SQIVND (reference sequence). The sequenced sample was PBMCs. The TCR sequence derives from a woman in her forties or fifties in good health and CMV-seropositive. V is TRBV19 and J is TRBJ2-3; TRBD2 matches 11 bases. The CDR3 coding sequence is TGTGCCAGTAGTTCTCAGGACAGGGCACCTACTAGCGGGAGACGAAGCACAGATACGCAGTATTTT. Amino acid sequence: CASSSQDRAPTSGRRSTDTQYF. The full variable domain, with the rest looked up from reference TRBV19 and TRBJ2-3, is DGGITQSPKYLFRKEGQNVTLSCEQNLNHDAMYWYRQDPGQGLRLIYYSQIVNDFQKGDIAEGYSVSREKKESFPLTVTSAQKNPTAFYLCASSSQDRAPTSGRRSTDTQYFGPGTRLTVL.